These 5 T cell receptor beta chains were sequenced from one sample in a study of cytomegalovirus exposure and HLA in healthy donors. The data were produced by immunoSEQ multiplex PCR, yet TCRdb's version contains in-frame clones alone and is incomplete. The data show around 300,000 clones, approximately 86% seen once. The source material was PBMCs. These TCRs come from a woman between 18 and 29 years old in good health and CMV-seronegative.

The genes are TRBV30 and TRBJ1-1; D ambiguous. V lost 7 bases, J lost 3 bases, and 12 bases lay in between. This CDR3 has 12 amino acids. Germline CDR1 reads GTSNPN; CDR2 reads SVGIG (reference sequence). CDR3 nucleotide sequence: TGTGCCTCAACATGGGGAGACACTGAAGCTTTCTTT. Protein product: CASTWGDTEAFF.

The rearrangement uses TRBV30 and TRBJ1-1; D unclear. This CDR3 is 12 amino acids long. Germline V lookup: CDR1 GTSNPN, CDR2 SVGIG (reference sequence). Trimming removed 2 bases from V and 5 bases from J, with 9 bases in between. The CDR3 here is CAWSLGSTEAFF. The DNA for the CDR3 is TGTGCCTGGAGTTTGGGGAGTACTGAAGCTTTCTTT.

This clone was observed a handful of times. J is TRBJ1-6 and V is TRBV5-4; D might be TRBD1 (5 bases). This CDR3 has 13 amino acids. Trimming left V 2 bases short and J 7 bases short, with 7 bases between. Germline CDR1 and CDR2: SGHNT and YYREEE (reference sequence). CDR3 sequence reads: CASSLQDNSPLHF. CDR3 DNA sequence: TGTGCCAGCAGCTTACAGGACAATTCACCCCTCCACTTT.

The chain carries TRBV6-5 and TRBJ2-2, with D perhaps TRBD2 (6 bases). Germline V CDR1 and CDR2: MNHEY, SVGAGI. Trimming pared 4 bases from V and 3 bases from J, leaving 12 bases between. CDR3 length equals 15 residues. CDR3 in amino acids: CASSWGGVDTGELFF. DNA of the CDR3: TGTGCCAGCAGTTGGGGAGGCGTCGACACCGGGGAGCTGTTTTTT.

This rearrangement joins TRBV9 to TRBJ2-3; TRBD2 matches 11 bases. The CDR3 loop spans 16 amino acids. CDR1 is SGDLS, CDR2 YYNGEE, per germline. With 2 bases clipped from V and 0 bases from J, the junction kept 2 bases outside the gene matches. CDR3 region: CASSVLAGGSTDTQYF. As DNA, the CDR3 is TGTGCCAGCAGCGTTCTAGCGGGGGGCAGCACAGATACGCAGTATTTT.